This T cell receptor beta chain was identified in a study of blood T cells in healthy people across ages. This clonotype occurred a few times. With a J-beta primer mix and a sample-barcoded 5' primer, a second PCR ran about 7 to 12 cycles. Every single cDNA molecule received a tag from a template-switch adaptor with 12 random nucleotides. TCRdb passed the 5' RACE reads through MiXCR, listing each CDR3 protein once. Here the sample spans approximately 820,000 distinct CDR3 sequences, under 45% being singletons. Trimming took 3 bases from V and 11 from J; bases not matched to a gene: 7. Germline CDR1 is MNHEY and CDR2 is SMNVEV (reference sequence). The CDR3 runs 13 residues.

The chain carries TRBV27 and TRBJ2-5; 9 bases are shared with TRBD2. The source material was blood. The source of this sequence is a man aged 55 to 70 in good health. The CDR3 DNA is TGTGCCAGCAGTTTCGCTAGCGGGGCCTTTCAGTACTTC. As protein: CASSFASGAFQYF.